This T cell receptor (beta chain) was documented in a study of cytomegalovirus exposure and HLA in healthy donors. Germline values: CDR1 SGHTA, CDR2 FQGTGA. V gave up 1 base and J gave up 9 bases, with 10 bases separating them. CDR3 length: 13 amino acids. Researchers ran the PCR with 60 Vbeta and 13 Jbeta primers. Only in-frame clones appear in the TCRdb table, and some are missing; sequencing was by immunoSEQ multiplex PCR. The data show 75,000 to 100,000 clones, with around three quarters seen just once and 6% to 9.5% held by the top ten. Specimen: PBMCs. V is TRBV7-3 and J is TRBJ1-5, with a possible D match to TRBD1 (5 bases). The source is a young man in good health and CMV-seronegative. CDR3 sequence: CASSLSGGAPQHF. The CDR3 DNA follows: TGTGCCAGCAGCTTAAGCGGGGGAGCGCCCCAGCATTTT. Together with reference TRBV7-3 and TRBJ1-5, the CDR3 gives the full variable domain: GAGVSQTPSNKVTEKGKYVELRCDPISGHTALYWYRQSLGQGPEFLIYFQGTGAADDSGLPNDRFFAVRPEGSVSTLKIQRTERGDSAVYLCASSLSGGAPQHFGDGTRLSIL.